This T cell receptor beta chain is drawn from a study of blood T cells in healthy people across ages. Trimming removed 4 bases at V and 10 bases at J, with 17 bases between. Germline CDR1 is ENHRY and CDR2 is SYGVKD. This CDR3 has 15 amino acids. This clonotype was observed a handful of times. The target antigen is unknown. The study's findings and limits: Whereas aged donors had fewer naive CD4+ cells, long-lived donors had more of them and higher diversity.

The authors ran a second PCR of roughly 6 to 11 cycles using a sample-barcoded 5' primer and a J-beta primer mix. TCRdb used MiXCR to reprocess the 5' RACE reads, holding one entry per CDR3 protein. The sample includes 650,000 to 800,000 distinct CDR3 sequences, 40% to 50% of them seen just once. Sequenced material: blood. The chain carries TRBV10-3 and TRBJ1-6, with D possibly being TRBD1 (6 bases). This TCR derives from a man aged 55-75 years in good health. This chain's CDR3 is CAISGGGTIESPLHF. The CDR3 nucleotides read TGTGCCATCAGTGGTGGGGGGACAATCGAATCACCCCTCCACTTT.